This is a list of T cell receptor beta chains from one sample in a study of blood T cell repertoires in COVID-19. Measured with immunoSEQ multiplex PCR; TCRdb has only the in-frame clones, and not every one. The sample shows about 87,000 clones, about 85% of them seen only once. The source material was peripheral blood. Receptors originate from a woman in her 70s with acute or convalescent COVID-19. The CDR3 runs from the conserved cysteine through the conserved F or W. A D gene is named only where the DNA matches it firmly. Size tells how often a clone was seen (once, few, many) or the class of an expanded clone, and some rows leave it out.

abundance	d_gene	len	j_gene	v_gene	CDR3aa	CDR3nt
-	-	11	TRBJ1-1	TRBV3-1/TRBV3-2	CASSQQGEAFF	TGTGCCAGCAGCCAGCAGGGCGAAGCTTTCTTT
-	TRBD2	14	TRBJ2-1	TRBV7-8	CASSLGHGGDEQFF	TGTGCCAGCAGCCTGGGACACGGGGGGGATGAGCAGTTCTTC
-	TRBD1	13	TRBJ1-2	TRBV7-2	CASSSQGSNGYTF	TGTGCCAGCAGCTCACAGGGGTCAAACGGCTACACCTTC
-	TRBD1	16	TRBJ1-4	TRBV5-1	CASSTGTVATNEKLFF	TGCGCCAGCAGCACCGGGACAGTTGCAACTAATGAAAAACTGTTTTTT
-	-	18	TRBJ1-6	TRBV18	CASSQLPRTEGYNSPLHF	TGTGCCAGCTCACAACTACCGCGGACAGAAGGGTATAATTCACCCCTCCACTTT
-	-	15	TRBJ1-6	TRBV6-1	CASSETKRDGSPLHF	TGTGCCAGCAGTGAAACCAAGCGCGACGGGTCACCCCTCCACTTT
-	TRBD1	14	TRBJ1-6	TRBV3-1/TRBV3-2	CASSQGTGGPPLHF	TGTGCCAGCAGCCAAGGGACAGGGGGGCCACCCCTCCACTTT
-	-	15	TRBJ2-6	TRBV19	CASSIPGAGANVLTF	TGTGCCAGTAGTATCCCAGGGGCTGGGGCCAACGTCCTGACTTTC
once	-	13	TRBJ1-1	TRBV19	CASSMGQNTEAFF	TGTGCCAGTAGTATGGGACAAAACACTGAAGCTTTCTTT
-	-	12	TRBJ2-3	TRBV28	CAGSLSPRTQYF	TGTGCCGGCAGTTTATCCCCTAGGACGCAGTATTTT
-	-	14	TRBJ1-6	TRBV2	CASTESSYNSPLHF	TGTGCCAGCACTGAGAGTTCCTATAATTCACCCCTCCACTTT
once	-	12	TRBJ2-7	TRBV12-3/TRBV12-4	CASGQSRYEQYF	TGTGCCAGCGGGCAGTCCCGCTACGAGCAGTACTTC
few	TRBD2	16	TRBJ2-2	TRBV7-9	CASSLGYGTIAGELFF	TGTGCCAGCAGCTTGGGCTACGGGACTATAGCCGGGGAGCTGTTTTTT